The 30 T cell receptor beta chains below all came from one sample that was sequenced in a study of cytomegalovirus exposure and HLA in healthy donors. Vbeta (60) and Jbeta (13) primers were used in the PCR. Sequencing used immunoSEQ multiplex PCR; TCRdb keeps in-frame clones, though not all of them. The sample shows some 180,000 clones, about 83% of them seen only once. Sequencing input: PBMCs. The receptors here all came from a man aged 35 to 55 in good health and CMV-seropositive.

The chain joins TRBV5-6 to TRBJ2-7; a weak D match, TRBD1 (5 bases). The CDR3 is 16 amino acids. V lost 6 bases and J lost 0, with 19 bases in between. Germline V CDR1 and CDR2: SGHDT, YYEEEE. CDR3 in DNA: TGTGCCAGCACTCGGGCCACAGGTAGGCTCTCCTACGAGCAGTACTTC. This sequence encodes CASTRATGRLSYEQYF.

The chain is built from TRBV6-5 and TRBJ1-1; a possible D gene is TRBD1 (5 bases). The CDR3 is 15 residues long. CDR1 is MNHEY, CDR2 SVGAGI, per germline. V lost 6 bases to trimming and J lost 0 bases, with 14 bases between them. The CDR3 loop is CASRRDASMNTEAFF. CDR3 DNA: TGTGCCAGCAGGCGGGACGCGTCCATGAACACTGAAGCTTTCTTT.

The chain employs TRBV5-1 and TRBJ2-5; TRBD1 matches at 10 bases. Germline CDR1 is SGHRS and CDR2 is YFSETQ. Losses at the gene ends were 4 bases for V and 5 bases for J; bases not matched to a gene: 5. The CDR3 sequence is 14 residues long. The CDR3 sequence: CASSRDRGMETQYF. The CDR3 coding sequence is TGCGCCAGCAGCCGGGACAGGGGTATGGAGACCCAGTACTTC. Together with reference TRBV5-1 and TRBJ2-5, the CDR3 gives the full variable domain: KAGVTQTPRYLIKTRGQQVTLSCSPISGHRSVSWYQQTPGQGLQFLFEYFSETQRNKGNFPGRFSGRQFSNSRSEMNVSTLELGDSALYLCASSRDRGMETQYFGPGTRLLVL.

This rearrangement joins TRBV7-9 to TRBJ2-6; TRBD2 matches at 9 bases. CDR3 size: 13 residues. The V gene's germline CDR1 is SEHNR and CDR2 FQNEAQ (reference sequence). The CDR3 nucleotides are TGTTCCGCCCAGCGGGGGGCGGGCAACGTCCTGACTTTC. Its protein is CSAQRGAGNVLTF.

The chain has TRBV9 and TRBJ2-2, with a weak D call TRBD2 (5 bases). This CDR3 is 14 amino acids long. Germline assignment: CDR1 SGDLS and CDR2 YYNGEE. V lost 0 bases to trimming and J lost 4 bases, with 7 bases between them. In DNA form, the CDR3 reads TGTGCCAGCAGCGTAGCCCGGGGCACCGGGGAGCTGTTTTTT. As protein: CASSVARGTGELFF. Supplemented by reference TRBV9 and TRBJ2-2, the full variable domain reads DSGVTQTPKHLITATGQRVTLRCSPRSGDLSVYWYQQSLDQGLQFLIQYYNGEERAKGNILERFSAQQFPDLHSELNLSSLELGDSALYFCASSVARGTGELFFGEGSRLTVL.

V gene TRBV30 combines with J gene TRBJ2-7; 8 bases match TRBD1. V was pared by 4 bases and J by 2 bases, with 4 bases of the junction left unmatched. CDR3 length: 13 amino acids. CDR1 is GTSNPN and CDR2 is SVGIG in the germline V gene (reference sequence). The CDR3 sequence is CAWIDRGPYEQYF. CDR3 bases: TGTGCCTGGATCGACAGGGGCCCCTACGAGCAGTACTTC.

The chain employs TRBV10-3 and TRBJ2-7; possibly TRBD1 for D (7 bases). From germline, CDR1 is ENHRY and CDR2 SYGVKD. The CDR3 is made up of 20 amino acids. V lost 3 bases and J lost 2, with 29 bases in between. The CDR3 nucleotides are TGTGCCATCAGTGACGATGAAAAACAAGGGGGCCGGCGGGAAACCTACGAGCAGTACTTC. Amino acids: CAISDDEKQGGRRETYEQYF.

The CDR3 nucleotides read TGTGCCAGCTCAGGCGGGTATTCGAGCTCCTACGAGCAGTACTTC. The encoded protein is CASSGGYSSSYEQYF. This sequence joins TRBV18 and TRBJ2-7; possibly TRBD2 for D (5 bases). V dropped 5 bases and J dropped 0 bases, with 14 bases sitting between them. CDR3 size: 15 residues. Germline V gene lookup returns CDR1 KGHSH and CDR2 LQKENI.

The chain combines TRBV5-6 with TRBJ2-7; the match to TRBD2 covers 7 bases. J gave up 3 bases and V 0 bases, and 6 bases lay outside the gene matches. The V gene's germline CDR1 is SGHDT and CDR2 YYEEEE. This CDR3 is 15 amino acids long. CDR3 in amino acids: CASSLVAGEYYEQYF. The CDR3 DNA reads TGTGCCAGCAGCTTGGTTGCGGGAGAGTACTACGAGCAGTACTTC.

The V call is TRBV28, the J call TRBJ2-6, with 8 positions matching TRBD2. Per germline, CDR1 MDHEN and CDR2 SYDVKM. V was pared by 4 bases and J by 2 bases, with 13 bases of the junction left unmatched. This CDR3 contains 19 residues. The DNA for the CDR3 is TGTGCCAGCAGTTCCGTTGGCGGGGGGAGGGTAGCTGGGGCCAACGTCCTGACTTTC. It yields the protein CASSSVGGGRVAGANVLTF.

CDR3 amino acids: CASSAGRENTEAFF. CDR3 bases: TGTGCCAGCAGCGCCGGACGGGAGAACACTGAAGCTTTCTTT. The rearrangement joins TRBV2 to TRBJ1-1; no reliable D call. Trimming took 6 bases from V and 1 from J, leaving 12 bases between them. The germline V gene has CDR1 SNHLY and CDR2 FYNNEI. The CDR3 consists of 14 residues.

This chain connects TRBV7-8 to TRBJ2-2; 8 bases are shared with TRBD2. Germline CDR1 is SGHVS and CDR2 is FQNEAQ. This CDR3 is built from 15 residues. The V segment lost 5 bases and the J segment 2 bases; nucleotides outside the gene matches: 4. The CDR3 protein is CASSIRGGNTGELFF. CDR3 coding DNA: TGTGCCAGCAGCATCCGGGGGGGAAACACCGGGGAGCTGTTTTTT.

This chain links TRBV20-1 with TRBJ2-1, with TRBD2 as a possible D gene (6 bases). CDR3 length: 11 residues. Per germline, CDR1 DFQATT and CDR2 SNEGSKA (reference sequence). The V end was cut by 7 bases, the J end by 5 bases, with 9 bases between. CDR3 nucleotide sequence: TGCAGTGGTGGAGGGCACAATGAGCAGTTCTTC. This translates into CSGGGHNEQFF.

Notes on this clone: A read error may produce the germline difference seen at one junction end. The chain carries TRBV7-9 and TRBJ1-1; D is perhaps TRBD1 (6 bases). The CDR3 is 14 residues long. Germline CDR1 is SEHNR and CDR2 is FQNEAQ (reference sequence). The CDR3 spells CSSSLDRAGAEAFF. The CDR3, as DNA: TGTTCCAGCAGCTTAGATAGGGCAGGGGCTGAAGCTTTCTTT.

The CDR3 DNA reads TGTGCCAGCAGCCCATACAGGGGTGCCTATGGCTACACCTTC. Its protein product is CASSPYRGAYGYTF. V usage is TRBV6-5 and J usage is TRBJ1-2, with TRBD1 matching over 7 bases. The CDR3 is 14 residues long. V gave up 6 bases and J gave up 4 bases; unmatched junction bases: 8. Germline loops: CDR1 MNHEY, CDR2 SVGAGI.

This sequence joins TRBV5-6 and TRBJ2-4; 9 bases agree with TRBD2. Germline CDR1 is SGHDT and CDR2 is YYEEEE. The CDR3 is 16 residues long. The junction had 13 bases not matched to a gene; V was cut back by 0 bases and J by 12 bases. CDR3 sequence (DNA): TGTGCCAGCAGCTTGGGGACAGCGGGAGGTGGATACAGTCAGTACTTC. The encoded protein is CASSLGTAGGGYSQYF.

J is TRBJ2-1 and V is TRBV18, with 10 bases aligning to TRBD2. Germline V gene sequence: CDR1 KGHSH, CDR2 LQKENI. V lost 3 bases and J lost 10; bases outside the gene matches: 15. CDR3 length: 17 residues. CDR3 region: CASSPRVAGGRVGEQFF. The CDR3 DNA reads TGTGCCAGCTCACCCCGAGTAGCGGGAGGCCGTGTGGGAGAGCAGTTCTTC. Filled out from reference TRBV18 and TRBJ2-1, the complete variable domain reads NAGVMQNPRHLVRRRGQEARLRCSPMKGHSHVYWYRQLPEEGLKFMVYLQKENIIDESGMPKERFSAEFPKEGPSILRIQQVVRGDSAAYFCASSPRVAGGRVGEQFFGPGTRLTVL.

This clone has only a few counts. This specimen includes other DNA sequences encoding the same CDR3. The genes are TRBV30 and TRBJ2-5; a weak D match, TRBD2 (6 bases). Germline CDR1 reads GTSNPN; CDR2 reads SVGIG (reference sequence). There are 14 residues in the CDR3. V gave up 4 bases and J gave up 1 base, with 13 bases separating them. The chain's CDR3 is CAWTRAGTQETQYF. CDR3 in DNA: TGTGCCTGGACGAGAGCGGGTACCCAAGAGACCCAGTACTTC.

The genes are TRBV9 and TRBJ2-3; 7 bases line up with TRBD2. CDR1 is SGDLS and CDR2 is YYNGEE in the germline V gene. V gave up 0 bases and J gave up 4 bases; unmatched junction bases: 2. The CDR3 length is 14 residues. The CDR3: CASSVGLAPDTQYF. CDR3 DNA sequence: TGTGCCAGCAGCGTAGGACTAGCCCCAGATACGCAGTATTTT.

The gene calls are TRBV5-1 and TRBJ2-1, with D possibly matching TRBD2 (5 bases). This CDR3 is built from 15 residues. CDR1 and CDR2 from the germline V gene are SGHRS and YFSETQ. V dropped 4 bases and J dropped 4 bases, with 15 bases sitting between them. This chain's CDR3 is CASSPLAGGYNEQFF. For the CDR3, the DNA is TGCGCCAGCAGCCCACTGGCAGGCGGGTACAATGAGCAGTTCTTC.

The chain links TRBV5-1 to TRBJ1-2; 9 bases are shared with TRBD1. Trimming took 4 bases from V and 10 from J; bases not matched to a gene: 14. The length of the CDR3 is 15 residues. From germline, CDR1 is SGHRS and CDR2 YFSETQ. The CDR3 DNA follows: TGCGCCAGCAGCCAAACCTCGGGACAGGGCTCTGTCTACACCTTC. This sequence encodes CASSQTSGQGSVYTF.

Worth noting for this clone: This specimen includes other DNA sequences encoding the same CDR3. The chain uses TRBV7-9 and TRBJ1-1; 11 nucleotides align to TRBD1. The V segment lost 5 bases and the J segment 0 bases; nucleotides outside the gene matches: 5. The CDR3 totals 16 residues. Germline V lookup: CDR1 SEHNR, CDR2 FQNEAQ (reference sequence). The CDR3, as DNA: TGTGCCAGCAGCCCTGGGACAGGGGGGCTGAACACTGAAGCTTTCTTT. Translation: CASSPGTGGLNTEAFF.

This clone was recorded once. The chain uses TRBV19 and TRBJ2-7; 8 nucleotides agree with TRBD1. V lost 9 bases, J lost 3 bases, and 4 bases stayed unmatched. CDR1 is LNHDA and CDR2 is SQIVND in the germline V gene (reference sequence). The CDR3 consists of 12 residues. The CDR3 spells CASGTGVYEQYF. Written as DNA, the CDR3 is TGTGCCAGCGGGACAGGTGTCTACGAGCAGTACTTC. Looking up the rest from reference TRBV19 and TRBJ2-7 gives the full variable domain: DGGITQSPKYLFRKEGQNVTLSCEQNLNHDAMYWYRQDPGQGLRLIYYSQIVNDFQKGDIAEGYSVSREKKESFPLTVTSAQKNPTAFYLCASGTGVYEQYFGPGTRLTVT.

This chain connects TRBV6-1 to TRBJ2-1; TRBD1 matches 9 bases. Germline CDR1 and CDR2: MNHNS and SASEGT. The ends lost 6 bases at V and 7 bases at J; junction bases unmatched: 10. The CDR3 is 15 residues long. The CDR3: CASREQGAITNEQFF. As DNA, the CDR3 is TGTGCCAGCAGGGAACAGGGGGCAATTACGAATGAGCAGTTCTTC.

The chain combines TRBV6-1 with TRBJ1-4; TRBD1 is a possible D gene (5 bases). The CDR3 length is 14 residues. Germline-derived CDR1 and CDR2 are MNHNS and SASEGT. Trimming shortened V by 5 bases and J by 5 bases, and 12 bases separated the two germline ends. The CDR3 spells CASSQTATNEKLFF. For the CDR3, the DNA is TGTGCCAGCAGTCAGACAGCGACGAATGAAAAACTGTTTTTT.

V is TRBV19 and J is TRBJ1-1, with 7 positions matching TRBD1. Germline CDR1 and CDR2: LNHDA and SQIVND (reference sequence). Trimming cost V 4 bases and J 0 bases; bases outside gene matches: 14. This CDR3 spans 18 amino acids. The DNA of the CDR3 is TGTGCCAGTAGTAGGGTGGTGGGGACAGCCTCGATGAACACTGAAGCTTTCTTT. The encoded protein is CASSRVVGTASMNTEAFF.

CDR3 nucleotides: TGTGCCAGCACCCGACTTGGTGGGAACACTGAAGCTTTCTTT. It codes for CASTRLGGNTEAFF. The chain combines TRBV6-5 with TRBJ1-1, with D uncertain. V lost 7 bases and J 1 base, leaving 13 bases between the germline ends. The CDR3 has 14 amino acids. Germline lookup yields CDR1 MNHEY and CDR2 SVGAGI.

V is TRBV6-4 and J is TRBJ1-2; the D gene is possibly TRBD1 (5 bases). The CDR3 covers 12 residues. The germline gives CDR1 MRHNA, CDR2 SNTAGT. V dropped 3 bases and J dropped 7 bases, with 9 bases sitting between them. CDR3 sequence: CASSDIGGGYTF. In DNA form, the CDR3 reads TGTGCCAGCAGTGATATCGGGGGTGGCTACACCTTC.

The V and J genes are TRBV6-5 and TRBJ2-7; TRBD1 matches at 9 bases. The CDR3 loop spans 14 amino acids. The J segment lost 3 bases and the V segment lost 5 bases, leaving 5 bases of the junction unmatched. The germline CDR1 and CDR2 sequences are MNHEY and SVGAGI. The CDR3 DNA reads as TGTGCCAGCAGTGGACAGGGGAGAAACTACGAGCAGTACTTC. It encodes CASSGQGRNYEQYF.

The chain is built from TRBV28 and TRBJ2-1, with TRBD2 matching 11 bases. The CDR3 covers 15 residues. The germline gives CDR1 MDHEN, CDR2 SYDVKM. The junction had 5 bases not matched to a gene; V was cut back by 6 bases and J by 4 bases. The CDR3 DNA reads TGTGCCAGCAGATTTCGACTAGCGGGGTACAATGAGCAGTTCTTC. Translated, it gives CASRFRLAGYNEQFF.